The 23 T cell receptor beta chains given below trace back to one sample, sequenced in a study of cytotoxic CD8 clonotypes in ibrutinib-treated CLL. Assay: immunoSEQ multiplex PCR; the TCRdb copy retains only in-frame clones and omits some. The sample records some 200,000 clones, just under 80% being singletons. The sample here was PBMCs, taken after 12 months of ibrutinib treatment. The receptors come from a human donor with chronic lymphocytic leukemia.

This clone occurred a few times. V gene TRBV7-9 combines with J gene TRBJ2-7; maybe TRBD2 (6 bases). The CDR3 contains 15 residues. Germline values: CDR1 SEHNR, CDR2 FQNEAQ (reference sequence). The V gene lost 7 bases and the J gene lost 7 bases, with 23 bases spanning the gap. The CDR3, as DNA: TGTGCCAGCATAGATGACGGGGGACCGTTCGAGGAGCAGTACTTC. Residues: CASIDDGGPFEEQYF. Drawing the rest from reference TRBV7-9 and TRBJ2-7, the complete variable domain is DTGVSQNPRHKITKRGQNVTFRCDPISEHNRLYWYRQTLGQGPEFLTYFQNEAQLEKSRLLSDRFSAERPKGSFSTLEIQRTEQGDSAMYLCASIDDGGPFEEQYFGPGTRLTVT.

The CDR3 DNA reads TGCGCCAGCAGACAGGGACTGAACTCTGGAAACACCATATATTTT. Translated, it gives CASRQGLNSGNTIYF. The chain employs TRBV4-1 and TRBJ1-3, with a possible D match to TRBD1 (6 bases). Per the germline V gene, CDR1 is MGHRA and CDR2 is YSYEKL. The CDR3 runs 15 residues. V was pared by 6 bases and J by 0 bases, with 12 bases between.

The rearrangement uses TRBV6-4 and TRBJ1-5, with a possible D match to TRBD1 (6 bases). V was pared by 10 bases and J by 1 base, with 14 bases between. The CDR3 is 14 residues long. Germline V gene sequence: CDR1 MRHNA, CDR2 SNTAGT. DNA for the CDR3: TGTGCCACTCCGCCAGGGGACAGCAATCAGCCCCAGCATTTT. Its translation: CATPPGDSNQPQHF.

The chain employs TRBV18 and TRBJ2-7; 10 bases agree with TRBD1. Germline V gene lookup returns CDR1 KGHSH and CDR2 LQKENI. The CDR3 is 14 residues long. V lost 6 bases to trimming and J lost 3 bases; unmatched junction nucleotides: 5. The CDR3 nucleotides read TGTGCCAGCTCCGTGGGACAGGGGCTCTACGAGCAGTACTTC. It specifies CASSVGQGLYEQYF.

The V and J genes are TRBV28 and TRBJ2-7; 8 positions agree with TRBD1. J was trimmed by 2 bases and V by 7 bases; bases with no gene match: 1. The CDR3 has 12 amino acids. Germline V CDR1 and CDR2: MDHEN, SYDVKM. DNA for the CDR3: TGTGCCAGCACGGACAGGGCCTACGAGCAGTACTTC. Encoded protein: CASTDRAYEQYF. Full variable domain (remainder filled in from reference TRBV28 and TRBJ2-7): DVKVTQSSRYLVKRTGEKVFLECVQDMDHENMFWYRQDPGLGLRLIYFSYDVKMKEKGDIPEGYSVSREKKERFSLILESASTNQTSMYLCASTDRAYEQYFGPGTRLTVT.

In DNA, the CDR3 is TGTGCCAGCAGTTACAACTCTCAAGCGAGCACTGAAGCTTTCTTT. It translates to CASSYNSQASTEAFF. The chain recombines TRBV6-5 with TRBJ1-1; no reliable D call. Trimming shortened V by 2 bases and J by 4 bases, and 14 bases separated the two germline ends. The length of the CDR3 is 15 residues. Germline assignment: CDR1 MNHEY and CDR2 SVGAGI.

The rearrangement joins TRBV14 to TRBJ2-1; 10 nucleotides match TRBD2. The J segment lost 6 bases and the V segment lost 5 bases, leaving 4 bases of the junction unmatched. CDR1 and CDR2 from the germline V gene are SGHDN and FVKESK. The length of the CDR3 is 14 residues. CDR3 sequence (DNA): TGTGCCAGCAGCTTACTAGCGGGATCCAATGAGCAGTTCTTC. Its protein product is CASSLLAGSNEQFF.

V and J are TRBV19 and TRBJ2-2; D perhaps matches TRBD2 (5 bases). The CDR3 has 12 residues. Trimming took off 6 bases at V and 7 bases at J, with 9 bases between the two ends. CDR1 and CDR2 (germline): LNHDA, SQIVND (reference sequence). Here the CDR3 DNA reads TGTGCCAGTAGACCCGGGGACGGGGAGCTGTTTTTT. Translated: CASRPGDGELFF.

The genes are TRBV27 and TRBJ2-1, with D perhaps TRBD1 or TRBD2 (5 bases each). The V gene lost 6 bases and the J gene lost 0 bases, with 15 bases spanning the gap. The germline V gene encodes CDR1 MNHEY and CDR2 SMNVEV (reference sequence). The CDR3 spans 16 residues. CDR3 region: CASSPRGGYSYNEQFF. The CDR3 DNA is TGTGCCAGCAGCCCCCGGGGCGGGTACTCCTACAATGAGCAGTTCTTC.

The count of this clone is one. This chain uses TRBV27 with TRBJ1-4, with 8 positions matching TRBD1. This CDR3 spans 16 amino acids. Unmatched junction bases numbered 8, after V lost 6 bases and J lost 2 bases. From germline, CDR1 is MNHEY and CDR2 SMNVEV (reference sequence). The CDR3 is CASRRQGLGTNEKLFF. The CDR3 coding sequence is TGTGCCAGCAGAAGACAGGGGTTGGGGACTAATGAAAAACTGTTTTTT.

This clone is labeled as large. The V call is TRBV29-1, the J call TRBJ1-2; a weak D match, TRBD1 (6 bases). Germline V CDR1 and CDR2: SQVTM, ANQGSEA. V was pared by 6 bases and J by 3 bases, with 17 bases between. The length of the CDR3 is 14 residues. The CDR3 bases are TGCAGCGTCGAAATGGTCAGGGGAGACTATGGCTACACCTTC. It specifies CSVEMVRGDYGYTF.

This clone was seen a single time. The chain carries TRBV30 and TRBJ2-5; the match to TRBD1 covers 7 bases. The CDR3 runs 13 residues. V lost 2 bases, J lost 4 bases, and 4 bases stayed unmatched. Germline V lookup: CDR1 GTSNPN, CDR2 SVGIG (reference sequence). As DNA, the CDR3 is TGTGCCTGGAGTCACAGGGGATTAGAGACCCAGTACTTC. This translates into CAWSHRGLETQYF.

Concerning this clone: Different DNA sequences within this sample yield the same CDR3. This chain connects TRBV5-1 to TRBJ2-3; no clear D. Trimming removed 0 bases at V and 0 bases at J, with 8 bases between. The CDR3 is 15 residues long. Per the germline V gene, CDR1 is SGHRS and CDR2 is YFSETQ. CDR3 nucleotides: TGCGCCAGCAGCTTGGCCTTAGGCAGCACAGATACGCAGTATTTT. Amino acid sequence: CASSLALGSTDTQYF. Drawing the rest from reference TRBV5-1 and TRBJ2-3, the complete variable domain is KAGVTQTPRYLIKTRGQQVTLSCSPISGHRSVSWYQQTPGQGLQFLFEYFSETQRNKGNFPGRFSGRQFSNSRSEMNVSTLELGDSALYLCASSLALGSTDTQYFGPGTRLTVL.

Remarks on this clone: Other DNA variants within this sample encode the same CDR3. V is TRBV18 and J is TRBJ2-3; D is uncertain. This CDR3 comprises 12 residues. Germline-derived CDR1 and CDR2 are KGHSH and LQKENI. With 1 base removed from V and 6 bases from J, the gap between germline ends came to 5 bases. The CDR3 here is CASSPRTDTQYF. CDR3 in DNA: TGTGCCAGCTCACCACGAACCGATACGCAGTATTTT. The full variable domain, rest sourced from reference TRBV18 and TRBJ2-3, is NAGVMQNPRHLVRRRGQEARLRCSPMKGHSHVYWYRQLPEEGLKFMVYLQKENIIDESGMPKERFSAEFPKEGPSILRIQQVVRGDSAAYFCASSPRTDTQYFGPGTRLTVL.

CDR3 sequence reads: CASSQESGTSHEQYF. CDR3 sequence (DNA): TGCGCCAGCAGCCAAGAATCCGGGACTAGCCACGAGCAGTACTTC. The V call is TRBV4-1, the J call TRBJ2-7, with 9 bases fitting TRBD2. V was pared by 0 bases and J by 5 bases, with 5 bases of the junction left unmatched. Germline V gene lookup returns CDR1 MGHRA and CDR2 YSYEKL. CDR3 size: 15 residues.

The chain carries TRBV10-1 and TRBJ1-1; D is possibly TRBD1 (6 bases). The CDR3 runs to 11 residues. CDR1 and CDR2 (germline): WNHNN, SYGVQD (reference sequence). The germline V and J ends were trimmed by 10 bases and 4 bases, with 10 bases remaining between them. CDR3 in amino acids: CATRTATEAFF. The CDR3 DNA follows: TGCGCCACCCGGACAGCCACTGAAGCTTTCTTT.

The chain couples TRBV27 to TRBJ2-6; TRBD2 agrees at 12 bases. J gave up 2 bases and V 4 bases, and 6 bases lay outside the gene matches. CDR1 and CDR2 (germline): MNHEY, SMNVEV (reference sequence). The CDR3 extends over 18 amino acids. This chain's CDR3 is CASSSRLAGVTGANVLTF. Here the CDR3 DNA reads TGTGCCAGCAGTTCCCGACTAGCGGGGGTTACTGGGGCCAACGTCCTGACTTTC.

The V gene is TRBV15, the J gene TRBJ1-1, with no clear D. The germline gives CDR1 LNHNV, CDR2 YYDKDF (reference sequence). The CDR3 has 16 residues. Trimming removed 9 bases at V and 0 bases at J, with 20 bases between. The CDR3 region is CATTNSQWRMNTEAFF. The CDR3 DNA reads TGTGCCACTACCAACTCGCAATGGCGCATGAACACTGAAGCTTTCTTT.

Here the CDR3 DNA reads TGCGCCAGCAGCCAAGCCCAATCCCTAGCGGGAGCCCACTACGAGCAGTACTTC. Translation gives CASSQAQSLAGAHYEQYF. The chain links TRBV4-1 to TRBJ2-7, with 10 positions matching TRBD2. The CDR3 contains 18 residues. CDR1 and CDR2 (germline): MGHRA, YSYEKL. J lost 3 bases, V lost 1 base, and 12 bases had no gene match.

This rearrangement joins TRBV19 to TRBJ1-5; possible D gene TRBD1, 5 bases. Germline CDR1 LNHDA, CDR2 SQIVND (reference sequence). This CDR3 contains 15 residues. Trimming removed 3 bases at V and 7 bases at J, with 16 bases between. CDR3 coding DNA: TGTGCCAGTAGTATGGGGCAGACTGATGGGCAGCCCCAGCATTTT. Translating gives CASSMGQTDGQPQHF.

The CDR3 spells CACRIYGYTF. The CDR3 nucleotides are TGTGCCTGCAGGATCTATGGCTACACCTTC. The chain combines TRBV30 with TRBJ1-2; no clear D. V shed 6 bases and J shed 4 bases, with 6 bases lying between them. This CDR3 has 10 amino acids. Per germline, CDR1 GTSNPN and CDR2 SVGIG (reference sequence). The whole variable domain, filled in from reference TRBV30 and TRBJ1-2, reads SQTIHQWPATLVQPVGSPLSLECTVEGTSNPNLYWYRQAAGRGLQLLFYSVGIGQISSEVPQNLSASRPQDRQFILSSKKLLLSDSGFYLCACRIYGYTFGSGTRLTVV.

The V gene is TRBV6-5, the J gene TRBJ1-4, with D possibly matching TRBD1 (5 bases). Germline V lookup: CDR1 MNHEY, CDR2 SVGAGI. The V end lost 2 bases, the J end lost 5 bases, and 15 bases lay between the germline ends. This CDR3 spans 16 amino acids. The chain's CDR3 is CASSYGPGVINEKLFF. The CDR3 DNA follows: TGTGCCAGCAGTTACGGTCCGGGGGTTATAAATGAAAAACTGTTTTTT.

This CDR3 is CASSLEGLATDTQYF. The CDR3 region has the DNA TGTGCCAGCAGCTTGGAGGGGCTAGCCACAGATACGCAGTATTTT. The chain is built from TRBV5-5 and TRBJ2-3, with D perhaps being TRBD1 or TRBD2 (5 bases each). The germline CDR1 and CDR2 sequences are SGHKS and YYEKEE (reference sequence). This CDR3 is built from 15 residues. V lost 0 bases to trimming and J lost 2 bases, with 10 bases between them.